The entry below describes one TCR beta chain. The sorted Tregs were CD4+CD25+CD127-/low cells. One entry per CDR3 protein results from TCRdb running MiXCR on the 5' RACE reads. The sample contains around 10,000 distinct CDR3 sequences, approximately 15% of which appear only once. The CDR3 spans 12 residues. V gave up 3 bases and J gave up 2 bases, with 4 bases separating them. Germline V gene lookup returns CDR1 KGHSH and CDR2 LQKENI. The TCR sequence derives from a female donor with breast cancer. The sequenced material came from Tregs sorted from blood. The V call is TRBV18, the J call TRBJ1-1; D is uncertain. The CDR3: CASSPANTEAFF. CDR3 DNA: TGTGCCAGCTCACCCGCAAACACTGAAGCTTTCTTT.